Listed here are 18 T cell receptor beta chains from one sample, sequenced in a study of blood T cell repertoires in COVID-19 (dated by TCRdb to the early 2020s). Library preparation used the immunoSEQ multiplex PCR assay. Imported from immuneACCESS, the table was reduced by TCRdb to in-frame sequences with V and J called. These copies leave out some clones; in studies compared against another copy, an unresolved V gene accounts for under half, and the cause of the remainder is not known. Recorded for this sample are roughly 570,000 clones; approximately 91% of them occurred a single time. The ten largest clonotypes hold 7.8% of the sample. Sample: peripheral blood. The receptors here all came from a woman between 45 and 65 years old with COVID-19, enrolled during active disease.

This sequence joins TRBV11-1 and TRBJ1-1, with 7 bases aligning to TRBD1. V lost 1 base and J lost 0; bases outside the gene matches: 5. This CDR3 has 16 amino acids. Germline values: CDR1 SGHAT, CDR2 FQDESV (reference sequence). CDR3 in amino acids: CASSLERGPLNTEAFF. The CDR3 nucleotides are TGTGCCAGCAGCTTAGAAAGGGGGCCGTTGAACACTGAAGCTTTCTTT.

The V and J genes are TRBV6-6 and TRBJ1-5; D is unclear. This CDR3 contains 15 residues. V dropped 2 bases and J dropped 2 bases, with 10 bases sitting between them. In germline, CDR1 is MNHNY, CDR2 SVGAGI (reference sequence). CDR3 DNA sequence: TGTGCCAGCAGTTACGGAGGGAATGGCAATCAGCCCCAGCATTTT. It specifies CASSYGGNGNQPQHF.

The rearrangement links TRBV7-9 to TRBJ1-2; D is uncertain. Germline V gene lookup returns CDR1 SEHNR and CDR2 FQNEAQ (reference sequence). Trimming pared 5 bases from V and 2 bases from J, leaving 9 bases between. This CDR3 region has 13 residues. The CDR3 loop reads CASSLLLNYGYTF. CDR3 nucleotides: TGTGCCAGCAGCCTACTACTCAACTATGGCTACACCTTC.

The rearrangement links TRBV7-2 to TRBJ2-1; D gene unclear. Germline V gene data show CDR1 as SGHTA and CDR2 as FQGNSA. CDR3 length: 15 amino acids. V was pared by 1 base and J by 0 bases, with 7 bases between. The CDR3: CASSLVVSSYNEQFF. The CDR3 DNA sequence: TGTGCCAGCAGCTTAGTGGTGAGCTCCTACAATGAGCAGTTCTTC.

CDR3 loop: CASTRGEETQYF. The CDR3 DNA reads as TGTGCCAGCACTAGGGGTGAAGAGACCCAGTACTTC. V usage is TRBV5-6 and J usage is TRBJ2-5; D is perhaps TRBD1 (5 bases). The V and J ends lost 6 bases and 3 bases respectively, with 9 bases between them. CDR3 length: 12 residues. Germline-derived CDR1 and CDR2 are SGHDT and YYEEEE.

V and J are TRBV7-8 and TRBJ1-5; D is perhaps TRBD1 (6 bases). This CDR3 has 16 residues. Deletions cut 5 bases from V and 0 bases from J, with 14 bases between. CDR1 SGHVS and CDR2 FQNEAQ come from the germline V gene. The DNA of the CDR3 is TGTGCCAGCAGCCCGTCGGACAGCTATAGCAATCAGCCCCAGCATTTT. Residues: CASSPSDSYSNQPQHF.

This chain connects TRBV3-1 (or the pseudogene TRBV3-2) to TRBJ1-6; TRBD1 is a possible D gene (5 bases). Between the trimmed V and J ends, which lost 4 bases and 6 bases, there was a span of 7 bases. This CDR3 region has 13 residues. Germline values: CDR1 LGHDT, CDR2 YNNKEL (reference sequence). CDR3 amino acids: CASSPGLNSPLHF. The CDR3 DNA sequence: TGTGCCAGCAGCCCGGGACTTAATTCACCCCTCCACTTT.

For this clone: Other DNA sequences within the sample encode an identical CDR3. The chain combines TRBV12-3 or TRBV12-4 with TRBJ1-2; the match to TRBD1 covers 7 bases. This CDR3 is built from 13 residues. V was pared by 4 bases and J by 4 bases, with 3 bases of the junction left unmatched. CDR3 sequence reads: CASSSDRVYGYTF. For the CDR3, the DNA is TGTGCCAGCAGTTCCGACAGGGTCTATGGCTACACCTTC.

The chain uses TRBV20-1 and TRBJ2-7; the match to TRBD1 covers 8 bases. The trim removed 3 bases at V and 6 bases at J, leaving 10 bases unmatched. Germline CDR1 DFQATT, CDR2 SNEGSKA (reference sequence). The CDR3 is made up of 14 amino acids. CDR3 DNA sequence: TGCAGTGCTAGTATGGTCAGGGGGCTTGTCGAGCAGTACTTC. This gives the protein CSASMVRGLVEQYF.

The CDR3: CASSSLGGAGETQYF. DNA for the CDR3: TGTGCCAGCAGTAGCCTCGGGGGGGCGGGAGAGACCCAGTACTTC. The rearrangement joins TRBV9 to TRBJ2-5, with 8 bases lining up with TRBD2. Germline V lookup: CDR1 SGDLS, CDR2 YYNGEE. V shed 5 bases and J 4 bases; nucleotides not matched to a gene: 10. CDR3 length: 15 amino acids.

V gene TRBV19 combines with J gene TRBJ1-5; the match to TRBD1 covers 7 bases. V was pared by 10 bases and J by 4 bases, with 7 bases of the junction left unmatched. The CDR3 is made up of 13 amino acids. Per the germline V gene, CDR1 is LNHDA and CDR2 is SQIVND (reference sequence). CDR3 coding DNA: TGTGCCACCCATACAGGGGAGAATCAGCCCCAGCATTTT. The encoded protein is CATHTGENQPQHF.

This chain joins TRBV27 and TRBJ1-2, with TRBD1 matching over 10 bases. V lost 6 bases and J lost 5; bases outside the gene matches: 9. The CDR3 spans 15 residues. Germline-derived CDR1 and CDR2 are MNHEY and SMNVEV (reference sequence). The CDR3, as DNA: TGTGCCAGCAGCCTCGGACAGGGGGGGGTATATGGCTACACCTTC. Its protein product is CASSLGQGGVYGYTF.

This chain joins TRBV12-5 and TRBJ2-2, with D unclear. The germline V gene encodes CDR1 LGHNT and CDR2 FRNRAP. Trimming shortened V by 4 bases and J by 3 bases, and 9 bases separated the two germline ends. CDR3 size: 14 residues. The CDR3 DNA sequence: TGTGCTAGTGGTTCCCCCCTCGACACCGGGGAGCTGTTTTTT. Translated: CASGSPLDTGELFF. Full variable domain (remainder filled in from reference TRBV12-5 and TRBJ2-2): DARVTQTPRHKVTEMGQEVTMRCQPILGHNTVFWYRQTMMQGLELLAYFRNRAPLDDSGMPKDRFSAEMPDATLATLKIQPSEPRDSAVYFCASGSPLDTGELFFGEGSRLTVL.

This chain joins TRBV2 and TRBJ2-7; 10 bases match TRBD2. Germline CDR1 is SNHLY and CDR2 is FYNNEI. The CDR3 is 15 residues long. After removal of 6 bases from V and 0 bases from J, the junction contained 5 bases not matched to a gene. CDR3 in amino acids: CASSVSGGPSYEQYF. The CDR3 region has the DNA TGTGCCAGCAGCGTTAGCGGGGGGCCCTCCTACGAGCAGTACTTC.

The V and J genes are TRBV27 and TRBJ1-2; D uncertain. V lost 5 bases to trimming and J lost 8 bases, with 15 bases between them. Per the germline V gene, CDR1 is MNHEY and CDR2 is SMNVEV (reference sequence). CDR3 length: 13 residues. CDR3 nucleotide sequence: TGTGCCAGCAGTACCCTGAGGGCAAACGGCTACACCTTC. Encoded protein: CASSTLRANGYTF.

The rearrangement uses TRBV7-8 and TRBJ2-7, with a weak D call TRBD2 (6 bases). The germline V and J ends were trimmed by 5 bases and 3 bases, with 11 bases remaining between them. This CDR3 is 13 amino acids long. Germline V gene sequence: CDR1 SGHVS, CDR2 FQNEAQ. The chain's CDR3 is CASSTRTNYEQYF. CDR3 DNA sequence: TGTGCCAGCAGCACCCGGACTAACTACGAGCAGTACTTC.

The chain recombines TRBV4-1 with TRBJ1-3; tentative D call: TRBD1 (5 bases). V shed 6 bases and J shed 0 bases, with 15 bases lying between them. CDR3 length equals 16 residues. Germline V gives CDR1 MGHRA, CDR2 YSYEKL. CDR3 loop: CASSIIPGLSGNTIYF. DNA of the CDR3: TGCGCCAGCAGTATAATCCCAGGGCTCTCTGGAAACACCATATATTTT.

The gene calls are TRBV3-1 (or the pseudogene TRBV3-2) and TRBJ2-2; D is unresolved. The CDR3 is 11 amino acids. Per the germline V gene, CDR1 is LGHDT and CDR2 is YNNKEL (reference sequence). Trimming left V 5 bases short and J 5 bases short, with 3 bases between. CDR3: CASSSTGELFF. Here the CDR3 DNA reads TGTGCCAGCAGCTCTACCGGGGAGCTGTTTTTT.